These 27 T cell receptor beta chains share one sample of origin, sequenced in a study of molecular identifiers for immune sequencing clone quantification. Each CDR3 protein is one row after TCRdb ran MiXCR on the PCR reads. This sample has 250,000 to 400,000 distinct CDR3 sequences, with about 21% found just once. The sample consisted of naive CD8+ T cells from blood, with Jurkat cell RNA spiked in. The subset denotes: FACS-sorted CD8+CD4-CCR7+CD45RA+ naive T cells. The receptor set was obtained from a human donor in good health. Some libraries in this study had Jurkat cell RNA spiked in.

This clonotype was picked up many times. The chain joins TRBV12-3 or TRBV12-4 to TRBJ1-3, with D tentatively TRBD1 (6 bases). V was clipped by 7 bases and J by 0 bases, with 13 bases between them. The CDR3 covers 15 residues. The CDR3 DNA reads as TGTGCCAGCACCATGGACAGCCACTCTGGAAACACCATATATTTT. Protein: CASTMDSHSGNTIYF.

In regard to this clonotype: A single base separates this from a much larger clone, so it may be a read error. The V call is TRBV29-1, the J call TRBJ2-2; TRBD2 matches 8 bases. The CDR3 consists of 14 residues. Germline V gene data show CDR1 as SQVTM and CDR2 as ANQGSEA. The CDR3 bases are TGCAGCCCTACTGGGACTAGGACCACCGGGGAGCAGTTTTTT. Translation: CSPTGTRTTGEQFF.

The table lists this clonotype with many counts. The chain joins TRBV29-1 to TRBJ2-5, with 15 bases lining up with TRBD2. The CDR3 runs 16 residues. Germline V gene data show CDR1 as SQVTM and CDR2 as ANQGSEA. V shed 4 bases, J shed 2 bases, and the junction held 5 bases outside the gene matches. CDR3 DNA sequence: TGCAGCGTTGTCCCGGGACTAGCGGGGGGTCAAGAGACCCAGTACTTC. Its translation is CSVVPGLAGGQETQYF.

The rearrangement joins TRBV7-8 to TRBJ1-1, with 10 bases identical to TRBD1. Germline V gives CDR1 SGHVS, CDR2 FQNEAQ. CDR3 length equals 15 residues. Trimming took 2 bases from V and 5 from J; bases not matched to a gene: 5. This CDR3 reads CASSLRDRGSTEAFF. CDR3 nucleotides: TGTGCCAGCAGCTTAAGGGACAGGGGATCTACTGAAGCTTTCTTT.

Turning to this clonotype: A much larger clone sits a single nucleotide away, making a read error possible. The chain carries TRBV4-3 and TRBJ2-1, with 11 bases that match TRBD1. The CDR3 has 15 residues. The germline gives CDR1 LGHNA, CDR2 YSLEER. Here the CDR3 DNA reads TGCGCCAGCGGCCAAGTGGGGGACAGGGGGGATGAGCAGTTCTTC. Translation gives CASGQVGDRGDEQFF.

This clonotype was seen only a few times. V is TRBV27 and J is TRBJ2-7; D may be TRBD2 (5 bases). CDR3 length equals 14 residues. CDR1 and CDR2 (germline): MNHEY, SMNVEV (reference sequence). The germline V and J ends were trimmed by 1 base and 6 bases, with 13 bases remaining between them. The CDR3 protein is CASSLYEGLGEQYF. CDR3 sequence (DNA): TGTGCCAGCAGTTTATACGAGGGTCTGGGCGAGCAGTACTTC.

This clonotype has ten or more counts. The gene calls are TRBV7-9 and TRBJ1-5; D possibly corresponds to TRBD1 (6 bases). The germline CDR1 and CDR2 sequences are SEHNR and FQNEAQ (reference sequence). This CDR3 is 14 amino acids long. V was cut by 6 bases and J by 5 bases, with 14 bases left in between. The CDR3 nucleotides are TGTGCCAGCAGTGAAAGAGAGGGGGATCAGCCCCAGCATTTT. Protein sequence: CASSEREGDQPQHF.

This clonotype was counted many times. The chain links TRBV5-6 to TRBJ2-5; a possible D gene is TRBD2 (5 bases). Looked up from germline, CDR1 is SGHDT and CDR2 is YYEEEE. Trimming pared 0 bases from V and 4 bases from J, leaving 13 bases between. The CDR3 length is 15 residues. The CDR3 here is CASSLVAAGRETQYF. The CDR3 region has the DNA TGTGCCAGCAGCTTGGTGGCAGCTGGGAGAGAGACCCAGTACTTC.

About this clonotype: A much larger clone differs by one base, so this may be a read error. The gene calls are TRBV4-2 and TRBJ1-5; D remains unclear. Germline CDR1 and CDR2: LGHNA and YNFKEQ. The CDR3 length is 15 residues. CDR3 sequence: CASSQVDTSNQPRHF. CDR3 coding DNA: TGTGCCAGCAGCCAAGTAGACACTAGCAATCAGCCCCGGCATTTT.

For this clonotype: Since a much larger clone is just one base distant, this may be a read error. The chain joins TRBV12-3 or TRBV12-4 to TRBJ1-5; 7 bases agree with TRBD1. The CDR3 has 18 amino acids. CDR3 loop: CAGSLEGAEEYSNQPQHF. The CDR3 bases are TGTGCCGGCAGTTTAGAGGGGGCAGAAGAATATAGCAATCAGCCCCAGCATTTT.

Details on this clonotype: Possible read error: a much larger clone is one base away. The chain links TRBV6-1 to TRBJ2-7; perhaps TRBD2 as D (6 bases). The CDR3 consists of 14 residues. The germline V gene has CDR1 MNHNS and CDR2 SASEGT. The CDR3 coding sequence is TGTGCCAGCAGTGAAGGGCAGGGAGGCTACGAGCAGCACTTC. Translated, it gives CASSEGQGGYEQHF.

A remark on this clonotype: It may be a read error: a sequence one base away is much more abundant. This chain links TRBV19 with TRBJ2-7; D gene unclear. V lost 9 bases to trimming and J lost 2 bases, with 14 bases between them. This CDR3 region has 13 residues. Germline V gene sequence: CDR1 LNHDA, CDR2 SQIVND (reference sequence). CDR3 sequence reads: CASARAAAYEQYF. CDR3 DNA sequence: TGTGCCAGCGCCCGGGCCGCAGCCTACGAGCAGTACTTC.

This clonotype occurred many times. This chain links TRBV6-2 or TRBV6-3 with TRBJ2-7; TRBD1 matches at 8 bases. The CDR3 runs 14 residues. The V and J ends lost 2 bases and 4 bases, in that order; junction bases with no gene match: 4. CDR1 MNHEY and CDR2 SVGEGT come from the germline V gene. The CDR3 nucleotides read TGTGCCAGCAGTTACGTCAGGGGGCTATACGAGCAGTACTTC. It yields the protein CASSYVRGLYEQYF.

This clonotype has a handful of counts. This may be a read error: a much more frequent sequence differs by one nucleotide. The chain carries TRBV19 and TRBJ1-1; D possibly corresponds to TRBD1 (5 bases). From germline, CDR1 is LNHDA and CDR2 SQIVND (reference sequence). Trimming took 9 bases from V and 5 from J, leaving 16 bases between them. This CDR3 region has 13 residues. The CDR3 sequence: CASTNGGWTEAFF. In DNA form, the CDR3 reads TGTGCCAGCACTAACGGGGGGTGGACTGAAGCTTTCTTT.

The chain is built from TRBV20-1 and TRBJ1-1; D uncertain. CDR3 length: 14 residues. V lost 6 bases and J lost 4, with 18 bases in between. Germline V CDR1 and CDR2: DFQATT, SNEGSKA (reference sequence). The chain's CDR3 is CSAQPRVGSTEAFF. The DNA for the CDR3 is TGCAGTGCCCAACCCCGGGTTGGGAGCACTGAAGCTTTCTTT.

This clonotype was found many times. The genes are TRBV28 and TRBJ2-3; no firm D call. Germline V gives CDR1 MDHEN, CDR2 SYDVKM. Trimming pared 6 bases from V and 2 bases from J, leaving 12 bases between. CDR3 size: 14 residues. As DNA, the CDR3 is TGTGCCAGCAGCCTCTGGCGAGCCACAGATACGCAGTATTTT. Its translation is CASSLWRATDTQYF.

This clonotype appeared a single time. Since a much larger clone is just one base distant, this may be a read error. The chain employs TRBV7-6 and TRBJ1-6; possibly TRBD1 for D (5 bases). Germline V gene sequence: CDR1 SGHVS, CDR2 FNYEAQ. The CDR3 is 18 residues long. CDR3 sequence reads: CASSFSWGAGTYTSPLHF. CDR3 in DNA: TGTGCCAGCAGCTTTTCATGGGGCGCCGGGACCTATACTTCACCCCTCCACTTT.

There are a few counts of this clonotype. The chain combines TRBV27 with TRBJ2-7; TRBD2 might be the D (5 bases). Per the germline V gene, CDR1 is MNHEY and CDR2 is SMNVEV (reference sequence). The ends were cut back, 3 bases at V and 0 bases at J, with 15 bases in the middle. CDR3 length equals 16 residues. The CDR3 DNA reads as TGTGCCAGCAGTTTGCAAGGCCCGGGGAGCTCCTACGAGCAGTACTTC. Its translation: CASSLQGPGSSYEQYF.

This clonotype was seen ten or more times. CDR3 in amino acids: CASSQDRRFEGLDTEAFF. The CDR3 DNA sequence: TGCGCCAGCAGCCAAGATCGCAGGTTTGAGGGGTTGGACACTGAAGCTTTCTTT. The gene calls are TRBV4-3 and TRBJ1-1, with D possibly being TRBD1 (5 bases). Germline assignment: CDR1 LGHNA and CDR2 YSLEER. The V and J ends lost 0 bases and 3 bases respectively, with 20 bases between them. The CDR3 covers 18 residues.

This rearrangement joins TRBV27 to TRBJ2-7; D is ambiguous. The CDR3 runs to 13 residues. CDR1 is MNHEY, CDR2 SMNVEV, per germline (reference sequence). Here the CDR3 DNA reads TGTGCAGGCAGTTTAGGGCTGACCTACGAGCAGTACTTC. This gives the protein CAGSLGLTYEQYF.

This clonotype was counted only a few times. The chain is built from TRBV7-9 and TRBJ2-7; D is perhaps TRBD1 (6 bases). V dropped 5 bases and J dropped 3 bases, with 11 bases sitting between them. Germline-derived CDR1 and CDR2 are SEHNR and FQNEAQ (reference sequence). The CDR3 has 13 residues. The CDR3: CASSQTGFYEQYF. The CDR3 DNA reads as TGTGCCAGCAGCCAGACAGGTTTCTACGAGCAGTACTTC.

With regard to this clonotype: The junction differs from germline at one of its ends, possibly a read error. This rearrangement joins TRBV11-2 to TRBJ2-1; D is unresolved. Per the germline V gene, CDR1 is SGHAT and CDR2 is FQNNGV. The CDR3 length is 15 residues. CDR3 sequence (DNA): TGTGCCAGCAGCGCAACGACAACCTCCTACAATGAGCAGTCCTTC. Protein sequence: CASSATTTSYNEQSF.

This clonotype was seen ten or more times. This chain links TRBV4-1 with TRBJ2-5; D may be TRBD2 (6 bases). The germline V gene has CDR1 MGHRA and CDR2 YSYEKL. This CDR3 region has 14 residues. Trimming removed 8 bases at V and 7 bases at J, with 20 bases between. The CDR3 is CASQREWGDGTQYF. CDR3 DNA: TGCGCCAGCCAGAGGGAGTGGGGGGACGGGACCCAGTACTTC.

The rearrangement links TRBV14 to TRBJ1-2; D not resolved. The CDR3 is 16 residues long. Germline V CDR1 and CDR2: SGHDN, FVKESK. V was pared by 1 base and J by 3 bases, with 15 bases between. CDR3 in amino acids: CASSQALGSTYYGYTF. In nucleotides, the CDR3 is TGTGCCAGCAGCCAAGCTCTCGGCAGTACGTACTATGGCTACACCTTC.

The rearrangement links TRBV7-9 to TRBJ2-7; TRBD1 is a possible D gene (6 bases). The CDR3 totals 16 residues. V was clipped by 5 bases and J by 2 bases, with 19 bases between them. Looked up from germline, CDR1 is SEHNR and CDR2 is FQNEAQ (reference sequence). CDR3 DNA: TGTGCCAGCAGCCCGCCAGGGGTAGGCTATACCTACGAGCAGTACTTC. The encoded protein is CASSPPGVGYTYEQYF.

This clonotype was counted ten times or more. The chain employs TRBV6-6 and TRBJ2-7; TRBD1 matches 7 bases. Trimming at V came to 6 bases and at J to 2 bases, leaving 10 bases not matched to a gene. This CDR3 region has 15 residues. The germline gives CDR1 MNHNY, CDR2 SVGAGI (reference sequence). The CDR3 bases are TGTGCCAGCAGCCCCGACAGGGTGGGCCCCTACGAGCAGTACTTC. Translated: CASSPDRVGPYEQYF.

The J gene is TRBJ2-1, the V gene TRBV10-3; 13 nucleotides align to TRBD2. The germline gives CDR1 ENHRY, CDR2 SYGVKD. The length of the CDR3 is 17 residues. Losses at the gene ends were 8 bases for V and 0 bases for J; bases not matched to a gene: 7. The CDR3 protein is CAIHTSGGAVSYNEQFF. The CDR3, as DNA: TGTGCCATCCATACTAGCGGGGGGGCCGTCTCCTACAATGAGCAGTTCTTC.